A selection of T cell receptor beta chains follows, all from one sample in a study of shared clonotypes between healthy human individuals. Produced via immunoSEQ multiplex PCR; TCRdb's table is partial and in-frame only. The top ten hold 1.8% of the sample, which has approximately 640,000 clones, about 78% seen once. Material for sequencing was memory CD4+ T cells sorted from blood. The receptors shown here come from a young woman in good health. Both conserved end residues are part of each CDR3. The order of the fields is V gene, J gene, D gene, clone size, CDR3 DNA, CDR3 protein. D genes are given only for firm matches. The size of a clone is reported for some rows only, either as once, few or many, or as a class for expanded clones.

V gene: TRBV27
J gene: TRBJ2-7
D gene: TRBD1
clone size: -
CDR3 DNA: TGTGCCAGCTCCGCGGTCGGGACAGGGGGCTACGAGCAGTACTTC
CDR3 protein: CASSAVGTGGYEQYF

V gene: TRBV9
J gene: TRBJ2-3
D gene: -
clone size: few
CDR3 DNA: TGTGCCAGCAGCGTAGTCCCGGAACCTTACACAGATACGCAGTATTTT
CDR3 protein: CASSVVPEPYTDTQYF

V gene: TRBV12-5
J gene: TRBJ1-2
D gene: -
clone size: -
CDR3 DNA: TGTGCTAGTGGTTTGGTACTCCCGGGACGCCAGGAGGTCGGCTACACCTTC
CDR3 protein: CASGLVLPGRQEVGYTF

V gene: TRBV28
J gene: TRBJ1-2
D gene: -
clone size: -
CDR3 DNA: TGTGCCAGCAGTTCCAACTGGGTTACCTTC
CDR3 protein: CASSSNWVTF

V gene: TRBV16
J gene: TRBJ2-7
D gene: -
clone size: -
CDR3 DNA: TGTGCCAGCAGCCCCAGAGGAGAGCAGTACTTC
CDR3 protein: CASSPRGEQYF

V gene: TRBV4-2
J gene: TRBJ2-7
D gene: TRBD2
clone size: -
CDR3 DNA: TGTGCCAGCAGCGGGGGAACGGGACTAATCTACGAGCAGTACTTC
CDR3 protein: CASSGGTGLIYEQYF

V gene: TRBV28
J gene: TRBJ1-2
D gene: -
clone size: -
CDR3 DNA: TGTGCCAGCAGTCGAGGACAGTATGGCTACACCTTC
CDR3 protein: CASSRGQYGYTF

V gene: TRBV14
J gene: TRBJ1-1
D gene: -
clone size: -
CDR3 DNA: TGTGCCAGCGCAGGGGCATCTGAAGCTTTCTTT
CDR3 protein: CASAGASEAFF

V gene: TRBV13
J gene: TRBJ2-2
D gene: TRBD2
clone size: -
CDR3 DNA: TGTGCCAGCAGCTTGTCACTAGCGGGAGGGCCAGGGTACACCGGGGAGCTGTTTTTT
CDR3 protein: CASSLSLAGGPGYTGELFF

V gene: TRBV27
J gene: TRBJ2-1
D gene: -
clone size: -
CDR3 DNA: TGTGCCAGCAGTTTAACCCGGGGTGGTGGCTACAATGAGCAGTTCTTC
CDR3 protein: CASSLTRGGGYNEQFF

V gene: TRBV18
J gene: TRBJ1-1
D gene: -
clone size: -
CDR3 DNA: TGTGCCAGCTCACCAGATAAGAACACTGAAGCTTTCTTT
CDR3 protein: CASSPDKNTEAFF

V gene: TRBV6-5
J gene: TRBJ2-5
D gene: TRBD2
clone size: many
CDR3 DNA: TGTGCCAGCAGTAACGGACTAGCGGGAGCATCGGCCCAGTACTTC
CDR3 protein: CASSNGLAGASAQYF

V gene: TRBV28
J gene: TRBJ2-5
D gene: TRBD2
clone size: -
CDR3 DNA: TGTGCCAGCAGTTTCCTCCTCGGGAGGGCCGTCCAGTACTTC
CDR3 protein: CASSFLLGRAVQYF

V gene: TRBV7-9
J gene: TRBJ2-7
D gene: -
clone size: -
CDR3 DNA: TGTGCCAGCAGCTTAGCCGGGGGGCCCTACGAGCAGTACTTC
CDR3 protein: CASSLAGGPYEQYF

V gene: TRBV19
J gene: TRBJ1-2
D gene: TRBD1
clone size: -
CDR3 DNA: TGTGCCAGTACCCGGGGACAGGGTAGGGGCTACACCTTC
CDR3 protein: CASTRGQGRGYTF

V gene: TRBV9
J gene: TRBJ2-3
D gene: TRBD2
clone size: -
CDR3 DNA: TGTGCCAGCCGCGCGGGACTAGCATTCACAGATACGCAGTATTTT
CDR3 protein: CASRAGLAFTDTQYF

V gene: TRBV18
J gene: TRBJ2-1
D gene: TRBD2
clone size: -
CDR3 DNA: TGTGCCAGCTCACCACGGACTAGCGGGAGGGCAGGTGAGCAGTTCTTC
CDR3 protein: CASSPRTSGRAGEQFF

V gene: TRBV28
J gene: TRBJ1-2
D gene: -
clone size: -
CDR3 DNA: TGTGCCAGCAGTTTATCCGGGGTTACCTATGGCTACACCTTC
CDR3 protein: CASSLSGVTYGYTF

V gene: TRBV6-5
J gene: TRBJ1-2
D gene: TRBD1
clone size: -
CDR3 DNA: TGTGCCAGCAGCCTTTTGGGACAGGGAGCCGAAAGTTACACCTTC
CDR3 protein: CASSLLGQGAESYTF

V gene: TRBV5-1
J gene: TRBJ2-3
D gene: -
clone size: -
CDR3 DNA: TGCGCCAGCGCTAGGCCCCGCTCACGGACAGATACGCAGTATTTT
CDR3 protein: CASARPRSRTDTQYF

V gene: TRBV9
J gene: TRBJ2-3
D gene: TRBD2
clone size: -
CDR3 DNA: TGTGCCAGCAGCGTAAGGGGACTAGCGGGAGGTGATACGCAGTATTTT
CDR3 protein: CASSVRGLAGGDTQYF

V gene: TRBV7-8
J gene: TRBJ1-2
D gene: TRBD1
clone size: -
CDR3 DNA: TGTGCCAGCAGACAAAACAGGACAGGAGGTTTGGACTATGGCTACACCTTC
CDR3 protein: CASRQNRTGGLDYGYTF

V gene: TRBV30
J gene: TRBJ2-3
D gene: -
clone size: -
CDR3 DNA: TGTGCCTGGAGTGTTGGCGGGGAATACACAGATACGCAGTATTTT
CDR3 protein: CAWSVGGEYTDTQYF